A single sample is the source of the 6 T cell receptor beta chains below, sequenced in a study of blood T cell repertoires in COVID-19. Clones were sequenced by immunoSEQ multiplex PCR, and TCRdb holds only the in-frame ones, with some missing. In the table there are 90,000 to 120,000 clones, about 93% of which are singletons. Input material: peripheral blood. The receptors stem from a woman in her twenties or thirties with acute or convalescent COVID-19.

V gene TRBV6-2 or TRBV6-3 combines with J gene TRBJ1-6; the D gene is possibly TRBD1 (6 bases). This CDR3 comprises 13 residues. Germline V lookup: CDR1 MNHEY, CDR2 SVGEGT. Deletions cut 8 bases from V and 6 bases from J, with 11 bases between. This CDR3 is CASRRDTNSPLHF. The CDR3 DNA follows: TGTGCCAGCCGCCGGGACACTAATTCACCCCTCCACTTT.

CDR3 region: CASSPSSGNTIYF. Here the CDR3 DNA reads TGTGCCAGCAGCCCATCCTCTGGAAACACCATATATTTT. The chain recombines TRBV9 with TRBJ1-3; no clear D gene. Per germline, CDR1 SGDLS and CDR2 YYNGEE. Trimming removed 4 bases at V and 0 bases at J, with 5 bases between. This CDR3 is 13 amino acids long.

In regard to this clone: A read error may produce the germline difference seen at one junction end. The V gene is TRBV7-2, the J gene TRBJ1-1; TRBD1 matches at 8 bases. The CDR3 has 15 residues. Germline values: CDR1 SGHTA, CDR2 FQGNSA. CDR3 in DNA: TGTGCCAGCCGCTTAGATCAGGGGGCGGGGACTGAAGCTTTCTTT. This encodes CASRLDQGAGTEAFF.

This chain uses TRBV6-4 with TRBJ1-1; D possibly corresponds to TRBD1 (5 bases). The germline gives CDR1 MRHNA, CDR2 SNTAGT. V lost 6 bases, J lost 1 base, and 15 bases lay in between. This CDR3 comprises 15 residues. The CDR3 protein is CASSSSPGGNTEAFF. CDR3 nucleotides: TGTGCCAGCAGCTCGTCCCCCGGGGGGAACACTGAAGCTTTCTTT.

The chain joins TRBV5-5 to TRBJ2-7; the D is unclear. CDR3 size: 14 residues. Germline loops: CDR1 SGHKS, CDR2 YYEKEE (reference sequence). V shed 3 bases and J shed 0 bases, with 10 bases lying between them. This CDR3 reads CASSSFLSSYEQYF. The CDR3 DNA reads TGTGCCAGCAGCTCGTTCCTGAGCTCCTACGAGCAGTACTTC.

The chain links TRBV2 to TRBJ1-1; D is unresolved. Germline CDR1 SNHLY, CDR2 FYNNEI. Deletions cut 2 bases from V and 0 bases from J, with 10 bases between. This CDR3 has 15 amino acids. The CDR3 nucleotides read TGTGCCAGCAGTGAAATTGAGGCTATGAACACTGAAGCTTTCTTT. This encodes CASSEIEAMNTEAFF. Filled out from reference TRBV2 and TRBJ1-1, the complete variable domain reads EPEVTQTPSHQVTQMGQEVILRCVPISNHLYFYWYRQILGQKVEFLVSFYNNEISEKSEIFDDQFSVERPDGSNFTLKIRSTKLEDSAMYFCASSEIEAMNTEAFFGQGTRLTVV.